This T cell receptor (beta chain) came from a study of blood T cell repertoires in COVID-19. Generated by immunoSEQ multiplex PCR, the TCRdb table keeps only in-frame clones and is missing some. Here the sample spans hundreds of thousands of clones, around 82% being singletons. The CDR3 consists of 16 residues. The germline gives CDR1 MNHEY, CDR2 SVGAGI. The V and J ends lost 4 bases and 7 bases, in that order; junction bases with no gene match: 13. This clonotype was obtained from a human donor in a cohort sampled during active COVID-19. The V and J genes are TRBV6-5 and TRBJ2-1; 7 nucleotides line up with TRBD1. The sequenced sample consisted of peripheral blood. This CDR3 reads CASSLDRVIRGNEQFF. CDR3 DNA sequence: TGTGCCAGCAGTTTAGACAGGGTGATTAGAGGGAATGAGCAGTTCTTC.